What follows is one TCR beta chain and its context. This clone was counted once. Its cognate antigen has yet to be identified. Per-base qualities were not stored, and no clone one base away is much larger. For the CD8 naive samples, CD45RO-negative cells were positively selected for CCR7, yielding a CD45RA+CCR7+ population from which TemRA cells were excluded. Healthy HIV-negative adults with no recently reported acute infections or vaccinations were included as donors. Only Caucasian adults living in Nashville, Tennessee, USA were represented among the donors. After blood collection by leukapheresis, PBMCs were isolated using Ficoll-Histopaque density gradient centrifugation and then cryopreserved in the vapor phase of liquid nitrogen. Analytical flow cytometry was used to check the purity and quantity of each magnetically sorted T cell population. Each sorted fraction had its genomic DNA isolated and then quantified by UV absorbance on a Nanodrop 2000c.

This specimen comes from a study of shared clonotypes between healthy human individuals (dated by TCRdb to 2020 to 2021). About the investigation overall: A couple of women and a few men aged 18 to 49 years were included in the cohort. For each donor, CD4 naive and CD4 memory were each run on three plates, CD8 naive on two plates, and CD8 memory on one plate. Blood TCR repertoires of five healthy adults were deeply sequenced to estimate repertoire size and the extent of clonotype sharing between individuals. Between about 0.94 and 10 billion PBMCs per donor were obtained by leukapheresis. Different laboratories and diverse techniques were used to prepare libraries and sequence TCR repertoires, to increase sequencing depth and limit assay-specific biases. General findings and caveats noted by the study authors: Sampling was limited to blood, and TCR repertoires in tissue likely differ from TCR repertoires in blood. Clonotypes shared by all four sorted-subset donors showed higher generation probabilities than non-shared clonotypes. Naive subsets generally had larger estimated clonotype richness than memory subsets did. Incomplete sequencing was indicated by rarefaction of sorted-subset datasets, despite the large sequencing depth. Pairwise subsampling indicated that sequencing depth was expected to affect the degree of clonotype sharing among donors. Because the study included a small number of donors, the genetic and exposure-history diversity represented was limited. Sharing across several donors was observed for 5% to 6.5% of naive CD4, over 3% of naive CD8, 2% to 2.5% of memory CD4, and roughly 0.4% of memory CD8 clonotypes.

Using the deep immunoSEQ assay, TCR CDR3 regions were amplified from genomic DNA by multiplex PCR. Genomic DNA extracted from each cell subset was distributed evenly over all wells of several immunoSEQ 96-well plates, and each plate served as one replicate. For sorted subsets, about 200 ng genomic DNA, equal to tens of thousands of T cell genomes, was loaded into each replicate PCR. Purified libraries were quantified with a Qubit 3.0 fluorometer, sized on a Bioanalyzer 2100, and re-quantified with the KAPA Library Quantification kit. Every immunoSEQ 96-well plate was sequenced on a dedicated single-read 150-cycle Illumina NextSeq 550 flow cell. The authors' pipeline ran thus. Because the immunoSEQ output held only junctional sequences and lacked quality scores, the filtering could not match the filtering applied to full-length reads. To assign V/J genes and CDR3, sequences were annotated using PyIR, a Python wrapper for IgBLAST v1.9, with IMGT germline references. Reads were removed for weak V/J assignments (E-value above 1e-6), missing CDR3, stop codons, out-of-frame junctions, or ambiguous translated residues. A V3J clonotype was defined by an identical inferred V gene, J gene, and CDR3 amino acid sequence. To compute the percentage overlap between repertoires, the number of shared unique clonotypes was divided by the size of the smaller repertoire. Three approaches were used to assess repertoire richness: RTK rarefaction, the Chao1 estimator, and Recon v2.1 estimates of unobserved clonotypes. Generation probabilities were computed with OLGA for all TCRbeta clonotypes obtained by the gDNA method from four donors. TCRdb took this table from immuneACCESS and kept in-frame rearrangements with V and J called. Such tables lack part of the clones; where checked against another copy, unresolved V genes explain under half of the gap, and the rest is unexplained. V and J calls plus clone size are reproduced from that table; the DNA served to infer D and trimming. This sample holds around 2,000,000 clones; less than 95% were observed only once. More than 0.9% of the sample comes from the top ten.

There are 15 amino acids in the CDR3, from cysteine to phenylalanine inclusive. Only the CDR3 portion is preserved as DNA: 45 bases, with reading frame beginning at the first base. CDR1 and CDR2 were assigned from the germline V gene as MNHEY and SVGAGI. V is pared back by 2 bases and J by 8 bases, with 15 bases lying between the germline termini. The sequence was collected from a man aged 18 to 35 in good health. Sequencing was performed on naive CD8+ T cells sorted from blood. This specimen's cell subset or site label, per the study, means: CD45RA+CCR7+. This sequence uses TRBV6-5 and TRBJ1-4, with the D gene uncertain. The CDR3 reads as follows: CASSYGPPLGEKLFF. The DNA is TGTGCCAGCAGTTACGGACCCCCCCTGGGAGAAAAACTGTTTTTT.